This paragraph reports one TCR beta chain. Its target is not known. The sample belongs to a study of cytomegalovirus exposure and HLA in healthy donors. Whole-study results and caveats: A later analysis showed that HLA-associated TCR beta chains had undergone more clonal expansion than equally common others.

PCR was performed using 60 Vbeta and 13 Jbeta primers. Generated by immunoSEQ multiplex PCR, the TCRdb table keeps only in-frame clones and is missing some. The sample lists some 120,000 clones, 73% occurring once. V shed 3 bases and J shed 10 bases, with 16 bases lying between them. The CDR3 totals 14 residues. Germline CDR1 SGHRS, CDR2 YFSETQ. Sequenced: PBMCs. The receptor was isolated from a man aged 60 to 69 in good health and CMV-seropositive. V gene TRBV5-1 combines with J gene TRBJ2-2; weak D call: TRBD1 (7 bases). CDR3 bases: TGCGCCAGCAGCTCAAATGCGGGGACAGAGGAGCTGTTTTTT. Its translation: CASSSNAGTEELFF.